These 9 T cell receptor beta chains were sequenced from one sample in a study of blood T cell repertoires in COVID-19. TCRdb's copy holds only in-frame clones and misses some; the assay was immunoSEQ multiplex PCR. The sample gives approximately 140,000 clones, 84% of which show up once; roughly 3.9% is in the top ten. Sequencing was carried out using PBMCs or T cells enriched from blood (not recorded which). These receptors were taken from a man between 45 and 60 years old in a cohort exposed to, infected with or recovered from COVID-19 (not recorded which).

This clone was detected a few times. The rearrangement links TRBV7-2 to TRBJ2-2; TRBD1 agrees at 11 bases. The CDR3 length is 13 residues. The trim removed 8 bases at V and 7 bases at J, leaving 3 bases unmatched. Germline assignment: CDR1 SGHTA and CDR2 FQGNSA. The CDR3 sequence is CASGTGGGGELFF. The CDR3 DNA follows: TGTGCCAGCGGGACAGGGGGTGGCGGGGAGCTGTTTTTT.

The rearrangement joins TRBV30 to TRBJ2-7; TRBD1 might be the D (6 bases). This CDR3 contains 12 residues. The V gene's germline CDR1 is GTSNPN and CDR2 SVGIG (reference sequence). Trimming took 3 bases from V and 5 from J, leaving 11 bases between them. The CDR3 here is CAWRPGVHEQYF. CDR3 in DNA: TGTGCCTGGAGGCCAGGGGTCCACGAGCAGTACTTC. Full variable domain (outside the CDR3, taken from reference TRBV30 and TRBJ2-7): SQTIHQWPATLVQPVGSPLSLECTVEGTSNPNLYWYRQAAGRGLQLLFYSVGIGQISSEVPQNLSASRPQDRQFILSSKKLLLSDSGFYLCAWRPGVHEQYFGPGTRLTVT.

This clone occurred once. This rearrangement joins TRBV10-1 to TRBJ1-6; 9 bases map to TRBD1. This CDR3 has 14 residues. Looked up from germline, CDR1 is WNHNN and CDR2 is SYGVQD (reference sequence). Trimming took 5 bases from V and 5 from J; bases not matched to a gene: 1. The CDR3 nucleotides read TGCGCCAGCAGTCGGACAGGGGATAATTCACCCCTCCACTTT. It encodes CASSRTGDNSPLHF.

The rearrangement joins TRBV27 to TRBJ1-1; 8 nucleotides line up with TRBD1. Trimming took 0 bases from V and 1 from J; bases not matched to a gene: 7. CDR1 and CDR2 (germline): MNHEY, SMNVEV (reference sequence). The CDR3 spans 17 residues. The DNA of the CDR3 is TGTGCCAGCAGTTTATCGACGGCAGGGGGCGAGAACACTGAAGCTTTCTTT. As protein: CASSLSTAGGENTEAFF.

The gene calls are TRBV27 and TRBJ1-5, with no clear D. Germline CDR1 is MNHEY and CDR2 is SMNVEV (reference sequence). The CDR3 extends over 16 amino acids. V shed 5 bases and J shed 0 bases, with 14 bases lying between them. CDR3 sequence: CASSPRHTYSNQPQHF. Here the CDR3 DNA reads TGTGCCAGCAGTCCGCGACACACATATAGCAATCAGCCCCAGCATTTT.

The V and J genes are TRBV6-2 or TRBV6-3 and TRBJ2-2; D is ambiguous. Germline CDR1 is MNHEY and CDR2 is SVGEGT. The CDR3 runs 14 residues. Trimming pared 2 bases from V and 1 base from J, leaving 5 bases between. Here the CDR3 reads CASSYVRNTGELFF. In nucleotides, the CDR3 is TGTGCCAGCAGTTACGTCCGGAACACCGGGGAGCTGTTTTTT.

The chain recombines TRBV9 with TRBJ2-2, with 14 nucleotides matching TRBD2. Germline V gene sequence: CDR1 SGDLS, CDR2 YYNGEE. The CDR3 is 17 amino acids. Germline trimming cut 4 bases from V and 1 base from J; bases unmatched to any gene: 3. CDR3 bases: TGTGCCAGCAGCAGGGGGACTAGCGGGAGGAACACCGGGGAGCTGTTTTTT. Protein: CASSRGTSGRNTGELFF.

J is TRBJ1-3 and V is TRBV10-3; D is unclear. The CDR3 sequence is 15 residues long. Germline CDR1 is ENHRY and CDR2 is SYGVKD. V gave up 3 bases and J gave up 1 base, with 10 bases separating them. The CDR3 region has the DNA TGTGCCATCAGTGATGGGCCCGGATCTGGAAACACCATATATTTT. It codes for CAISDGPGSGNTIYF.

Here the CDR3 reads CSVTPSGTLTQYF. DNA of the CDR3: TGCAGCGTTACTCCTTCCGGGACATTGACCCAGTACTTC. The chain has TRBV29-1 and TRBJ2-5, with D maybe TRBD1 (6 bases). V was pared by 5 bases and J by 7 bases, with 17 bases between. This CDR3 has 13 amino acids. Germline CDR1 is SQVTM and CDR2 is ANQGSEA.